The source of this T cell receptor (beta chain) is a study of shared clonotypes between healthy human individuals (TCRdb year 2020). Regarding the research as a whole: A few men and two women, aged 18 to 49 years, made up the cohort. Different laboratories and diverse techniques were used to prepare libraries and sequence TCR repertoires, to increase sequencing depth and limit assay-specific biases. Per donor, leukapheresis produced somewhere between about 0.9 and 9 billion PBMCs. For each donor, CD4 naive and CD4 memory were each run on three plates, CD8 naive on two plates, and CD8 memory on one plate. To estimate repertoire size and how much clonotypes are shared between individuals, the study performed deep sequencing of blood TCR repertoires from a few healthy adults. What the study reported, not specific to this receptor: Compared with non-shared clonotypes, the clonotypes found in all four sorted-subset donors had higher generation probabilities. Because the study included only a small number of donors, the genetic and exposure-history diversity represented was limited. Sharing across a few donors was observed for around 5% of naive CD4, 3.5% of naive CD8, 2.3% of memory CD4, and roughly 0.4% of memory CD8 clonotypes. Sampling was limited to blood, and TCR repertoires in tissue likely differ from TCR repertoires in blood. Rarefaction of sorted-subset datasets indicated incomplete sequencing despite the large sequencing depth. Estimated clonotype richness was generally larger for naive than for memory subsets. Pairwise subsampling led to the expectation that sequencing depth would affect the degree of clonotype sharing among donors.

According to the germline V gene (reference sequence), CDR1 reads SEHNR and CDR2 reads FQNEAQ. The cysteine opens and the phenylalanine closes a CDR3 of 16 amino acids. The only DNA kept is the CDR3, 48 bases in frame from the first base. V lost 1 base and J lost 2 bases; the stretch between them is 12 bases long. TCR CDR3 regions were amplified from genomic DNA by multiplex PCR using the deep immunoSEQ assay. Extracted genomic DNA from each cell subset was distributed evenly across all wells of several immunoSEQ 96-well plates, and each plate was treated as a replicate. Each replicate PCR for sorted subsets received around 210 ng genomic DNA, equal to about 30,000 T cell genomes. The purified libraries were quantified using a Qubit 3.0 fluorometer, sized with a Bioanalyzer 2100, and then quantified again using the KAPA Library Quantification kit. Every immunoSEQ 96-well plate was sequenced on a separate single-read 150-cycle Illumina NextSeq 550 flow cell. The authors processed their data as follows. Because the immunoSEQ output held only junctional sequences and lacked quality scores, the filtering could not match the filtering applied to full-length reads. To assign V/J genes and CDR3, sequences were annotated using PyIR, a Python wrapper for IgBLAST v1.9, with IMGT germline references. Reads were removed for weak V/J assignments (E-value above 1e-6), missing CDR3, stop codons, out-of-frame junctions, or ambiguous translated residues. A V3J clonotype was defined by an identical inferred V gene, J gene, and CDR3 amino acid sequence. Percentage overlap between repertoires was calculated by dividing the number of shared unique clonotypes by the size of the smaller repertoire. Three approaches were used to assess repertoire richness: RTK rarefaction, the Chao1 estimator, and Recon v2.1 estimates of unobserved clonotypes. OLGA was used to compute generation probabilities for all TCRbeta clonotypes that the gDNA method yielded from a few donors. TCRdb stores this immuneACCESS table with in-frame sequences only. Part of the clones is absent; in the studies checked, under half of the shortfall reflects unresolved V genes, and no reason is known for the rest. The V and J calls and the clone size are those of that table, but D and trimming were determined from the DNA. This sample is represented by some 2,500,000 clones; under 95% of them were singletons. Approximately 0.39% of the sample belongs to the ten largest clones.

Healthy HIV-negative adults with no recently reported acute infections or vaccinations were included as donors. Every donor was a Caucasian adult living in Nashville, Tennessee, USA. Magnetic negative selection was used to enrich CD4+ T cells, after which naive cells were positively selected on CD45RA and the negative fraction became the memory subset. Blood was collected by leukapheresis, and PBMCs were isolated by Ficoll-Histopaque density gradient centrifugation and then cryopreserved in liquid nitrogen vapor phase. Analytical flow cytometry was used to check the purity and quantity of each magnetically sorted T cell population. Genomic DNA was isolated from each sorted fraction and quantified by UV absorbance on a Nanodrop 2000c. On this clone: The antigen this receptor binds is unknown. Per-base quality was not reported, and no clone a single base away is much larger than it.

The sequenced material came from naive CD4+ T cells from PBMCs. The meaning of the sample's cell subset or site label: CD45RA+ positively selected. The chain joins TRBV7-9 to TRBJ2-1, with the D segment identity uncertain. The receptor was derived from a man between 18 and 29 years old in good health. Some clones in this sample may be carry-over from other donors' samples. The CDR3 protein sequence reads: CASSLGMGRAYNEQFF. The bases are TGTGCCAGCAGCTTAGGTATGGGTAGGGCCTACAATGAGCAGTTCTTC.